This T cell receptor beta chain appears in the sequencing data of a study of beta chain features in type 1 diabetes. Expressed TCRB transcripts were sequenced because the isolated RNA had all been reverse transcribed beforehand. Clones were sequenced by immunoSEQ multiplex PCR, and TCRdb holds only the in-frame ones, with some missing. Here the sample spans approximately 160,000 clones, around 8.5% being singletons. The junction had 4 bases not matched to a gene; V was cut back by 5 bases and J by 3 bases. Looked up from germline, CDR1 is MNHNY and CDR2 is SVGAGI (reference sequence). The CDR3 extends over 14 amino acids. A word on this clone: Other DNA sequences in this sample translate to the same CDR3.

The TCR was taken from a man younger than 30 in good health. The chain joins TRBV6-6 to TRBJ2-7; TRBD2 matches 10 bases. Sequences were obtained from central memory CD4+ T cells from blood. The CDR3, as DNA: TGTGCCAGCAGTCCGGGGACTAGCGTCTACGAGCAGTACTTC. Translation: CASSPGTSVYEQYF.